The present entry profiles one TCR beta chain with its context. Its antigen remains unknown. Other DNA sequences in the sample encode the same CDR3. The data belong to a study of shared clonotypes between healthy human individuals. Study results and limitations: Memory subsets had estimated richness that was generally smaller than that of naive subsets. Non-shared clonotypes displayed generation probabilities falling below those of clonotypes present in all four donors. Blood was the sole source, and tissue repertoires probably differ.

As defined, naive CD8 cells were CD45RO-negative and positively selected for CCR7, with terminally differentiated effector memory CD45RA+ cells excluded. The length of the CDR3 is 14 residues. Trimming stripped 3 bases from V and 3 bases from J, with 9 bases between. Germline assignment: CDR1 MNHEY and CDR2 SMNVEV (reference sequence). The test was conducted at deep level. The data were produced by immunoSEQ multiplex PCR, yet TCRdb's version contains in-frame clones alone and is incomplete. Among roughly 2.1 million clones listed, about 92% were seen once. The J gene is TRBJ1-5, the V gene TRBV27; unclear D gene. The sequenced sample was naive CD8+ T cells from PBMCs. This clonotype was obtained from a man aged 18 to 30 in good health. Some clones in this sample may be carry-over from other donors' samples. The CDR3: CASSFGADNQPQHF. The CDR3 DNA follows: TGTGCCAGCAGTTTCGGAGCTGACAATCAGCCCCAGCATTTT.